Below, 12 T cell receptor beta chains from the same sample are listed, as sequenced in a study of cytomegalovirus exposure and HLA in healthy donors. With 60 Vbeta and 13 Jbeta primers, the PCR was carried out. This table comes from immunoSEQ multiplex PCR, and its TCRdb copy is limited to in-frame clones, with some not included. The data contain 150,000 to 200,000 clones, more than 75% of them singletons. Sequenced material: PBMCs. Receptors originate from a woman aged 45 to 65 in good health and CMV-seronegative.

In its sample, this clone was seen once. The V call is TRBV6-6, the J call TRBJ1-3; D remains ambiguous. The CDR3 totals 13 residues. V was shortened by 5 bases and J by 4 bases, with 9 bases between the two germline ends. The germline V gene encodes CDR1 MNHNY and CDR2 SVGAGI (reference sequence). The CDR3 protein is CASSLSGGNTIYF. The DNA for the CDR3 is TGTGCCAGCAGTCTCAGCGGGGGAAACACCATATATTTT.

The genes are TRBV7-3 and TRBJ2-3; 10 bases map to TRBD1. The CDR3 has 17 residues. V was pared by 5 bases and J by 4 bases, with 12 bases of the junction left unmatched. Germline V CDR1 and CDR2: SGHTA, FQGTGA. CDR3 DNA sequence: TGTGCCAGCAGCCGCTTAGGGACAGGGGTCCTCGCAGATACGCAGTATTTT. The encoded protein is CASSRLGTGVLADTQYF.

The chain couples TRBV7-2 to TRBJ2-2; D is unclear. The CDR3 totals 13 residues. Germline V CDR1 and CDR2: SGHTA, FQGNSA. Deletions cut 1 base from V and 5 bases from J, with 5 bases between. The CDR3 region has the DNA TGTGCCAGCAGCTTAGATCTAACCGGGGAGCTGTTTTTT. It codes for CASSLDLTGELFF.

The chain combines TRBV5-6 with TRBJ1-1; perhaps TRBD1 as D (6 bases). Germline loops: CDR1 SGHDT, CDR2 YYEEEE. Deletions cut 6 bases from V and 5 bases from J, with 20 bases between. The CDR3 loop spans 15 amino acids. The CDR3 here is CASTSGGDSWTEAFF. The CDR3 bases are TGTGCCAGCACCAGTGGGGGCGATTCCTGGACTGAAGCTTTCTTT. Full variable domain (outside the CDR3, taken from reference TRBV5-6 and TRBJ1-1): DAGVTQSPTHLIKTRGQQVTLRCSPKSGHDTVSWYQQALGQGPQFIFQYYEEEERQRGNFPDRFSGHQFPNYSSELNVNALLLGDSALYLCASTSGGDSWTEAFFGQGTRLTVV.

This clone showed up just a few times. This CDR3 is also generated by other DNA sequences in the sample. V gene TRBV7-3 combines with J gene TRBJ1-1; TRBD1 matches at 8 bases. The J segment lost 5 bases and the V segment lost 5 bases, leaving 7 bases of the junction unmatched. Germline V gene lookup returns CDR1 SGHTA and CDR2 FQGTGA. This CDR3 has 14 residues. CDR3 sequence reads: CASSRGQGRTEAFF. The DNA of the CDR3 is TGTGCCAGCAGCAGAGGACAGGGAAGGACTGAAGCTTTCTTT.

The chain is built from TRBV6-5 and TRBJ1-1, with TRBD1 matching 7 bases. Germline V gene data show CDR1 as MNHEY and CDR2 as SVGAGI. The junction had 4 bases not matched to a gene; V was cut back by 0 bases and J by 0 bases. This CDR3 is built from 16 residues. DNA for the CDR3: TGTGCCAGCAGTTACTCCCCGGGACAGATGAACACTGAAGCTTTCTTT. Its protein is CASSYSPGQMNTEAFF.

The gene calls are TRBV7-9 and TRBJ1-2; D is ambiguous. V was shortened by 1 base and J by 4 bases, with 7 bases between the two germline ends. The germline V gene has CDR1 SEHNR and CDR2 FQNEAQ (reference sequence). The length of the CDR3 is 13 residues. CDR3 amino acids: CASSLVQIYGYTF. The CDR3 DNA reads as TGTGCCAGCAGCTTAGTACAGATCTATGGCTACACCTTC.

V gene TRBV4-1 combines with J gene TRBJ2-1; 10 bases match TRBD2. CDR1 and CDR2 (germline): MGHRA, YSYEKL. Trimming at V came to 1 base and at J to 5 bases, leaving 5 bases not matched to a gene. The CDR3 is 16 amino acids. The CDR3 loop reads CASSQVPGLANNEQFF. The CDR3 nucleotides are TGCGCCAGCAGCCAAGTCCCGGGACTAGCGAACAATGAGCAGTTCTTC.

This CDR3 reads CASSYSVNTEAFF. DNA for the CDR3: TGTGCCAGCAGTTACTCCGTGAACACTGAAGCTTTCTTT. The V call is TRBV6-5, the J call TRBJ1-1; unclear D gene. CDR3 size: 13 residues. CDR1 is MNHEY and CDR2 is SVGAGI in the germline V gene. V lost 0 bases to trimming and J lost 0 bases, with 2 bases between them.

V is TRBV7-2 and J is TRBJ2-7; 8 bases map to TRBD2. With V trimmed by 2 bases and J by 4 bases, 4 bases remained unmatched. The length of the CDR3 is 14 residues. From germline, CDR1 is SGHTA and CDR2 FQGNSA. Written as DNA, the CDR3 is TGTGCCAGCAGCTTAAGCAGCGGGGGATACGAGCAGTACTTC. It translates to CASSLSSGGYEQYF.

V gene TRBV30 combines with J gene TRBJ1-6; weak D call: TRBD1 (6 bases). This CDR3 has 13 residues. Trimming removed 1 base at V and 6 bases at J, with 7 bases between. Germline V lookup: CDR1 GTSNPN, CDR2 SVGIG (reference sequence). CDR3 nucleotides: TGTGCCTGGAGTGGCAGGGGTAATTCACCCCTCCACTTT. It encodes CAWSGRGNSPLHF.

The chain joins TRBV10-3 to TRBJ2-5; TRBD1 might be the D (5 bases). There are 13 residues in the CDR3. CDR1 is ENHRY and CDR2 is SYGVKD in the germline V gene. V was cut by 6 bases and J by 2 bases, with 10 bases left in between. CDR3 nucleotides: TGTGCCATCAGAGACAGCTTACAAGAGACCCAGTACTTC. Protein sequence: CAIRDSLQETQYF.